Below, one T cell receptor (beta chain) is given with its context. The data were taken from a study of blood T cell repertoires in COVID-19. Profiling relied on immunoSEQ multiplex PCR, and the TCRdb table lists in-frame clones only, not all of them. The table has 310,000 or so clones, around 90% seen once. The receptor was isolated from a man aged 25-40 years with COVID-19, enrolled during active disease. The specimen sequenced was peripheral blood.

The chain's CDR3 is CASSAPGTTGLQNTIYF. The CDR3 bases are TGTGCCAGCAGCGCCCCGGGGACGACAGGGTTGCAAAACACCATATATTTT. V and J are TRBV7-9 and TRBJ1-3; 7 bases align to TRBD1. The CDR3 contains 17 residues. The junction had 16 bases not matched to a gene; V was cut back by 5 bases and J by 6 bases. Germline assignment: CDR1 SEHNR and CDR2 FQNEAQ (reference sequence).